This T cell receptor beta chain was recovered during a study of blood T cell repertoires in COVID-19. This clone was detected once. The same CDR3 arises from other DNA sequences in this sample as well. Here immunoSEQ multiplex PCR was the method, and the copy in TCRdb shows in-frame clones only, minus some. The sample has around 180,000 clones, just under 80% seen once. Looked up from germline, CDR1 is DFQATT and CDR2 is SNEGSKA (reference sequence). The length of the CDR3 is 11 residues. V was pared by 5 bases and J by 4 bases, with 9 bases between. The receptor's source is a man aged 70 or older with active or convalescent COVID-19. Specimen: peripheral blood. V and J are TRBV20-1 and TRBJ2-7, with D unresolved. The CDR3 reads CSAAGVYEQYF. The CDR3 DNA follows: TGCAGTGCTGCAGGTGTGTACGAGCAGTACTTC.